The 15 T cell receptor beta chains presented below share a single source sample, sequenced in a study of shared clonotypes between healthy human individuals. Only in-frame clones appear in the TCRdb table, and some are missing; sequencing was by immunoSEQ multiplex PCR. The sample holds nearly 1,000,000 clones, over 60% seen once. The sample was memory CD4+ T cells sorted from blood. Subset denoted: CD45RA-negative fraction. Receptors were obtained from a man between 18 and 29 years old in good health.

The chain is built from TRBV7-8 and TRBJ2-3; TRBD2 matches 8 bases. CDR3 length: 16 residues. Trimming removed 0 bases from V and 1 base from J; junction bases left unmatched: 3. Germline V gene sequence: CDR1 SGHVS, CDR2 FQNEAQ. The DNA for the CDR3 is TGTGCCAGCAGCTTAGCTAGCGGGAAGCGCACAGATACGCAGTATTTT. It encodes CASSLASGKRTDTQYF.

The chain has TRBV9 and TRBJ2-1; 10 positions match TRBD2. The CDR3 loop spans 15 amino acids. V shed 0 bases and J 7 bases; nucleotides not matched to a gene: 4. Germline CDR1 SGDLS, CDR2 YYNGEE. CDR3: CASSVASGRGNEQFF. DNA for the CDR3: TGTGCCAGCAGCGTAGCGAGCGGGAGGGGGAATGAGCAGTTCTTC.

The sample holds a few counts of this clone. The V gene is TRBV30, the J gene TRBJ2-7, with TRBD2 matching 8 bases. The V and J ends lost 1 base and 1 base, in that order; junction bases with no gene match: 6. CDR1 and CDR2 from the germline V gene are GTSNPN and SVGIG (reference sequence). There are 15 residues in the CDR3. The CDR3 DNA reads as TGTGCCTGGAGTGGCTCTAGCGGGTTATCCTACGAGCAGTACTTC. Its protein product is CAWSGSSGLSYEQYF.

The chain combines TRBV2 with TRBJ1-2, with D perhaps TRBD1 (6 bases). CDR3 length: 12 residues. Germline V gene sequence: CDR1 SNHLY, CDR2 FYNNEI. V lost 6 bases and J lost 8, with 13 bases in between. The CDR3 sequence is CASSRPQGGYTF. CDR3 DNA: TGTGCCAGCAGCCGACCCCAGGGGGGCTACACCTTC.

The V call is TRBV12-1, the J call TRBJ2-7; the table calls TRBD1, which could not be checked here. TRBV12-1 is a listed pseudogene. The CDR3 runs to 16 residues. Here the CDR3 DNA reads TGTGCCAGCAGCGTTCCCGGGACAGCGTTTATCTACGAGCAGTACTTC. Translated: CASSVPGTAFIYEQYF.

This chain joins TRBV7-8 and TRBJ1-1; TRBD1 is a possible D gene (5 bases). The V end was cut by 11 bases, the J end by 7 bases, with 17 bases between. The CDR3 length is 12 residues. From germline, CDR1 is SGHVS and CDR2 FQNEAQ. The CDR3 region is CASGGLGNEAFF. The CDR3 nucleotides read TGTGCCTCCGGGGGTTTGGGGAATGAAGCTTTCTTT.

This clone showed up just a few times. Other DNA sequences from this sample encode an identical CDR3 as well. This chain joins TRBV7-2 and TRBJ1-2; the D is unclear. The length of the CDR3 is 12 residues. V was trimmed by 0 bases and J by 5 bases, leaving 4 bases between them. CDR1 is SGHTA, CDR2 FQGNSA, per germline. Here the CDR3 reads CASSLAGYGYTF. CDR3 coding DNA: TGTGCCAGCAGCTTAGCGGGGTATGGCTACACCTTC.

As DNA, the CDR3 is TGTGCCAGCAGCCGGCGGGAGGGGTCCTACGAGCAGTACTTC. This translates into CASSRREGSYEQYF. The gene calls are TRBV27 and TRBJ2-7, with 9 bases aligning to TRBD2. This CDR3 region has 14 residues. Losses at the gene ends were 6 bases for V and 1 base for J; bases not matched to a gene: 4. Germline CDR1 MNHEY, CDR2 SMNVEV (reference sequence).

The V call is TRBV18, the J call TRBJ2-7, with TRBD2 identical over 7 bases. CDR3 length equals 14 residues. The germline CDR1 and CDR2 sequences are KGHSH and LQKENI. V dropped 0 bases and J dropped 6; count of bases not matched to a gene: 5. The DNA of the CDR3 is TGTGCCAGCTCACCACCGAGACTAGCAGGCGAGCAGTACTTC. It codes for CASSPPRLAGEQYF.

Turning to this clone: Other DNA sequences within the sample encode an identical CDR3. This sequence joins TRBV7-2 and TRBJ2-7; D gene unclear. Germline V gene data show CDR1 as SGHTA and CDR2 as FQGNSA. The CDR3 is 13 residues long. The V end was cut by 5 bases, the J end by 2 bases, with 10 bases between. The DNA for the CDR3 is TGTGCCAGCAGCCTCGACCGTACCTACGAGCAGTACTTC. Its protein is CASSLDRTYEQYF. Drawing the rest from reference TRBV7-2 and TRBJ2-7, the complete variable domain is GAGVSQSPSNKVTEKGKDVELRCDPISGHTALYWYRQSLGQGLEFLIYFQGNSAPDKSGLPSDRFSAERTGGSVSTLTIQRTQQEDSAVYLCASSLDRTYEQYFGPGTRLTVT.

The chain is built from TRBV18 and TRBJ2-1, with TRBD2 matching over 16 bases. Germline V gene sequence: CDR1 KGHSH, CDR2 LQKENI. V dropped 4 bases and J dropped 5; count of bases not matched to a gene: 5. The CDR3 covers 17 residues. Here the CDR3 reads CASSRPGLAGGNNEQFF. For the CDR3, the DNA is TGTGCCAGCTCACGCCCGGGACTAGCGGGGGGGAACAATGAGCAGTTCTTC. Full variable domain (rest looked up from reference TRBV18 and TRBJ2-1): NAGVMQNPRHLVRRRGQEARLRCSPMKGHSHVYWYRQLPEEGLKFMVYLQKENIIDESGMPKERFSAEFPKEGPSILRIQQVVRGDSAAYFCASSRPGLAGGNNEQFFGPGTRLTVL.

This clone was detected only a few times. The chain links TRBV30 to TRBJ1-1; D gene uncertain. The CDR3 spans 14 residues. V lost 4 bases to trimming and J lost 5 bases, with 17 bases between them. From germline, CDR1 is GTSNPN and CDR2 SVGIG (reference sequence). This chain's CDR3 is CAWTKGTGVTEAFF. In nucleotides, the CDR3 is TGTGCCTGGACAAAAGGTACGGGAGTAACTGAAGCTTTCTTT.

The chain joins TRBV5-6 to TRBJ1-1; D remains unclear. Looked up from germline, CDR1 is SGHDT and CDR2 is YYEEEE. The CDR3 is 15 amino acids. Trimming stripped 2 bases from V and 1 base from J, with 12 bases between. CDR3 residues: CASSFGDLGNTEAFF. In DNA, the CDR3 is TGTGCCAGCAGCTTTGGAGATTTGGGGAACACTGAAGCTTTCTTT.

The sample holds many counts of this clone. The chain employs TRBV18 and TRBJ1-2, with 8 bases matching TRBD1. J lost 4 bases, V lost 0 bases, and 10 bases had no gene match. The CDR3 length is 17 residues. From germline, CDR1 is KGHSH and CDR2 LQKENI. CDR3 coding DNA: TGTGCCAGCTCACCACCGGTTGCAGGGGGCGGGCCCTATGGCTACACCTTC. It translates to CASSPPVAGGGPYGYTF.

This sequence joins TRBV7-9 and TRBJ2-3; 13 positions agree with TRBD2. CDR3 length: 19 amino acids. V gave up 1 base and J gave up 4 bases; unmatched junction bases: 11. Germline CDR1 is SEHNR and CDR2 is FQNEAQ (reference sequence). The CDR3 protein is CASSLGRTSGSYVADTQYF. CDR3 nucleotide sequence: TGTGCCAGCAGCTTAGGCCGGACTAGCGGGAGTTACGTAGCAGATACGCAGTATTTT.